Described below is a single TCR beta chain sequence and its context. The antigen remains undetermined. Trimming removed 3 bases at V and 1 base at J, with 7 bases between. Germline V gene data show CDR1 as SNHLY and CDR2 as FYNNEI. This CDR3 is 14 amino acids long. Repertoires were generated with immunoSEQ multiplex PCR, while TCRdb's copy carries only in-frame clones and drops some. This table has under 55,000 clones, roughly 84% appearing once. This entry comes from a study of radiotherapy plus CTLA-4 blockade in lung cancer. Study results and limitations: The authors reported that early blood T cell clone dynamics, with interferon-beta, best predicted response. Clones of tumor-derived TCRs expanded in blood after radiotherapy plus ipilimumab.

Focal radiation plus CTLA-4 blockade with ipilimumab was administered to patients who had chemo-refractory metastatic non-small-cell lung cancer. The chain combines TRBV2 with TRBJ1-5; unclear D gene. Sequenced here: peripheral blood, sampled from a patient treated with radiotherapy plus ipilimumab. This sequence originates from a human donor with non-small cell lung cancer who had a partial response to radiotherapy plus ipilimumab. In DNA form, the CDR3 reads TGTGCCAGCAGTGAGAGGCGGAGCAATCAGCCCCAGCATTTT. It specifies CASSERRSNQPQHF.